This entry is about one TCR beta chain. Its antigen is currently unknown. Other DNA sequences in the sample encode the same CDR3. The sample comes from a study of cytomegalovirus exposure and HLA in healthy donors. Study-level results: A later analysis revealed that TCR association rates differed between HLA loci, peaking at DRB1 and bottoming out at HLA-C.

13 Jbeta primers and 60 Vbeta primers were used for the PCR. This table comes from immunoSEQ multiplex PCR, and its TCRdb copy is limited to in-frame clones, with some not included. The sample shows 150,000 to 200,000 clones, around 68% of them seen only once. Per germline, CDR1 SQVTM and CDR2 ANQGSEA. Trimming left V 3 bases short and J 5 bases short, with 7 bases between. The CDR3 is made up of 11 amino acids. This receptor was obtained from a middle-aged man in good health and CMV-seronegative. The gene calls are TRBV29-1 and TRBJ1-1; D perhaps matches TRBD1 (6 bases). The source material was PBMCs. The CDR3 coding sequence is TGCAGCGTTGACAGGGGAACTGAAGCTTTCTTT. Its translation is CSVDRGTEAFF. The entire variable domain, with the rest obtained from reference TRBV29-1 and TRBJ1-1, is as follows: SAVISQKPSRDICQRGTSLTIQCQVDSQVTMMFWYRQQPGQSLTLIATANQGSEATYESGFVIDKFPISRPNLTFSTLTVSNMSPEDSSIYLCSVDRGTEAFFGQGTRLTVV.